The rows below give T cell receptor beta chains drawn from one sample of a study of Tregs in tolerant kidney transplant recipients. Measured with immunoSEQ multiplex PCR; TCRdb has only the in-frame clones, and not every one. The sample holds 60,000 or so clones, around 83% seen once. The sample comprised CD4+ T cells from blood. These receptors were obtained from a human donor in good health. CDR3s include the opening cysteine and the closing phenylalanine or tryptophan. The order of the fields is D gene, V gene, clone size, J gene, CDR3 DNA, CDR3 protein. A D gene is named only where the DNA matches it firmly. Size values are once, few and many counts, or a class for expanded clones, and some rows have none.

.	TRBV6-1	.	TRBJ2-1	TGTGCCAGCAGTGAAAGGGGCAGTACTTTCAATGAGCAGTTCTTC	CASSERGSTFNEQFF
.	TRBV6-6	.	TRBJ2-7	TGTGCCAGCAGTTACTCGATTTCTGGGGAGCAGTACTTC	CASSYSISGEQYF
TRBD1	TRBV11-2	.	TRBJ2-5	TGTGCCAGCAGCGGCCGGGACAGGGGAGAGACCCAGTACTTC	CASSGRDRGETQYF
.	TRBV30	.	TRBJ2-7	TGTGCCTGGAGTGACTCCCGGGGTAATAGCTACGAGCAGTACTTC	CAWSDSRGNSYEQYF
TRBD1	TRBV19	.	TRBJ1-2	TGTGCCAGTAGGCGGACAGGGAGCGGCTATGGCTACACCTTC	CASRRTGSGYGYTF
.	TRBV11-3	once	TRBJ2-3	TGTGCCAGCAGCTTACAGCGGACAGATACGCAGTATTTT	CASSLQRTDTQYF
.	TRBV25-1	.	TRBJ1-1	TGTGCCAGCAGTGTTTCAGGGGCGAACACTGAAGCTTTCTTT	CASSVSGANTEAFF
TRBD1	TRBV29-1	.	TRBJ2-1	TGCAGCACCCGGGACAGCCTGACGGGTTACAATGAGCAGTTCTTC	CSTRDSLTGYNEQFF
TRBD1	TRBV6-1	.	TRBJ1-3	TGTGCCAGCAGTGACGCCGGGACAGGGAAGGACACCATATATTTT	CASSDAGTGKDTIYF
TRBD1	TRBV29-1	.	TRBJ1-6	TGCAGCGTTGTAAAGAACAGGGGAGGGTTCAATTCACCCCTCCACTTT	CSVVKNRGGFNSPLHF
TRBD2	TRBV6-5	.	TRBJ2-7	TGTGCCAGCTCAAGACTAGCAGAGGCCCTGGAGCAGTACTTC	CASSRLAEALEQYF
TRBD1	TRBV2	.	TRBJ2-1	TGTGCCAGCAGTCGACAGGGACGCTCCTACAATGAGCAGTTCTTC	CASSRQGRSYNEQFF
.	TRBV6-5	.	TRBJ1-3	TGTGCCAGCACTCAAAGGGGAGGAAACACCATATATTTT	CASTQRGGNTIYF
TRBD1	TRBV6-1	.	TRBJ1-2	TGTGCCAGCAGTCCAACTACAGGGGGGGGCTATGGCTACACCTTC	CASSPTTGGGYGYTF
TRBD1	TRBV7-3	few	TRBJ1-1	TGTGCCAGCAGCCGAGACAGGGTTGCTGAAGCTTTCTTT	CASSRDRVAEAFF
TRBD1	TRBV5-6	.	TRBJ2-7	TGTGCCAGCAGCTCAGGGGGCTACGAGCAGTACTTC	CASSSGGYEQYF
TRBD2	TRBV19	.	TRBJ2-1	TGTGCCAGTAGTATTCGTTTTGGGACTAACAATGAGCAGTTCTTC	CASSIRFGTNNEQFF
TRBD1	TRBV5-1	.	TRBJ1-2	TGCGCCAGCAGCCTATTCGGGACAGCCGATTCTAACTATGGCTACACCTTC	CASSLFGTADSNYGYTF
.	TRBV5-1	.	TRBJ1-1	TGCGCCAGCAGCTTGGAATGGGGGGTCGGCACTGAAGCTTTCTTT	CASSLEWGVGTEAFF
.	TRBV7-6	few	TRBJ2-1	TGTGCCAGCAGCTTAGCGTTTGGTAACGCCTACAATGAGCAGTTCTTC	CASSLAFGNAYNEQFF
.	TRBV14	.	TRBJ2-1	TGTGCCAGCAGCCAAGATCAGGCTACCGATTACAATGAGCAGTTCTTC	CASSQDQATDYNEQFF
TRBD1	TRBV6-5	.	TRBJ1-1	TGTGCCAGCAGCACCACAGGGGCCCCGAACACTGAAGCTTTCTTT	CASSTTGAPNTEAFF
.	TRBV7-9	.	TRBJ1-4	TGTGCCAGCAGCAGAAGGGTTACTAATGAAAAACTGTTTTTT	CASSRRVTNEKLFF